This T cell receptor beta chain was captured by sequencing in a study of blood T cell repertoires in COVID-19. The wider study: COVID-19 samples, acute and convalescent, were from the United States, Italy and Spain.

Researchers sorted participants into cohorts using their self-reported clinical history. As processed by the authors: Using reference gene primer amplification, nucleated cell counts were estimated. Only in-frame clones appear in the TCRdb table, and some are missing; sequencing was by immunoSEQ multiplex PCR. That table supplies the V and J calls and clone size; D and trimming were determined from the DNA. The table records roughly 230,000 clones, 70% to 90% of them present only once. This TCR was sampled from a woman aged 50 to 65 who had been exposed to COVID-19. Sequencing input: PBMCs or T cells enriched from blood (not recorded which).

DNA of the CDR3: TGTGCCAGCAGTTTAATAGCGGGGGCCCTCAACCAAGAGACCCAGTACTTC. Translation: CASSLIAGALNQETQYF. The chain combines TRBV28 with TRBJ2-5, with 9 bases that match TRBD2. Germline V CDR1 and CDR2: MDHEN, SYDVKM. Unmatched junction bases numbered 7, after V lost 2 bases and J lost 0 bases. The CDR3 totals 17 residues.